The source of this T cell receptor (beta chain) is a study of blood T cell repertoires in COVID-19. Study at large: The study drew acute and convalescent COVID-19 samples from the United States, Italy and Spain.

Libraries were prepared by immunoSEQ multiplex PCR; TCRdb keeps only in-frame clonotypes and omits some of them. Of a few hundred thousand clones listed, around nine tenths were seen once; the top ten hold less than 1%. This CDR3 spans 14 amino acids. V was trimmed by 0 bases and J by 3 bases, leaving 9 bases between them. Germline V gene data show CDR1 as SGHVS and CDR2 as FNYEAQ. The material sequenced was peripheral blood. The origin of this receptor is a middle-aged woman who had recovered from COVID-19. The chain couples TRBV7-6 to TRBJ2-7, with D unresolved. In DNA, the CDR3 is TGTGCCAGCAGCTTAGCTGATCGGGTCTACGAGCAGTACTTC. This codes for CASSLADRVYEQYF.